Listed below are T cell receptor beta chains from one sample, sequenced in a study of spatial heterogeneity in lung cancer. TCRdb re-analysed the 5' RACE reads in MiXCR, keeping a single row per CDR3 protein. There are over 40,000 distinct CDR3 sequences in the sample; around 11% occur only once, and roughly 32% lies in the top ten. The sample consisted of PBMCs, taken at follow-up. The receptors derive from a male donor with early-stage non-small cell lung cancer. The CDR3 runs from the conserved cysteine through the conserved F or W. Each record gives: V gene, clone size, CDR3 protein. Clone size, where shown, is once, few, many, or a class for clones that have expanded.

TRBV4-3	NA	CASSQEAGDTQYF
TRBV6-5	many	CASSPMEGSETQYF
TRBV25-1	many	CASSDSGLREKLFF
TRBV12-3/TRBV12-4	many	CASNPSLSGNTIYF
TRBV2	NA	CASSEGGILYEQYF
TRBV28	many	CASSPPGQGDETQYF
TRBV7-6	NA	CASSRGTGGTDTQYF
TRBV14	NA	CASSQLAASYSNQPQHF
TRBV30	few	CAWSRILAGGPEYEQYF
TRBV18	few	CASSPLGTVNQPQHF
TRBV24-1	many	CATSDSTSGSYNEQFF
TRBV5-1	many	CASSLSRGETQYF
TRBV11-2	many	CASGGETQYF
TRBV9	many	CASSEGKGGASPKGEQFF
TRBV6-1	NA	CASIHVSNQPQHF
TRBV5-5	many	CASSFGAGELFF
TRBV7-2	NA	CASTHIRGPRSTQYF
TRBV11-1	NA	CASSVAPLTGELFF
TRBV3-1	many	CASSVGAETNQPQHF
TRBV7-2	few	CASSLRRSTDTQYF
TRBV4-1	few	CASSQSPRAHEQFF
TRBV12-3/TRBV12-4	NA	CASSRLAGGYNEQFF
TRBV7-9	NA	CASTPIESGRAGTYQETQYF
TRBV7-9	few	CASSDTGTSVVNEQFF